The subject of this entry is one TCR beta chain. Its antigen remains unidentified. Sequencing was performed with immunoSEQ multiplex PCR; in TCRdb, only in-frame clones are kept and a portion is missing. The sample records about 22,000 clones, about 80% being singletons. This CDR3 has 14 amino acids. The V gene's germline CDR1 is SEHNR and CDR2 FQNEAQ (reference sequence). Trimming removed 5 bases from V and 2 bases from J; junction bases left unmatched: 4. This entry comes from a study of graft-versus-host responses after intestinal transplantation. In the study overall: Recipients uniformly received anti-thymocyte globulin induction, followed by tacrolimus and steroids for three to four years.

To release intraepithelial and lamina propria lymphocytes, the graft tissue was processed. Study-level results: Recipient marrow showed GvH clones, some seen first in ileum or blood. The study found high graft-versus-host to host-versus-graft clonal ratios in allografts of patients with graft-donor T cell macrochimerism.

This TCR was sampled from a human patient who received an intestinal transplant, so some T cells may come from the graft donor. The rearrangement uses TRBV7-9 and TRBJ2-7; 9 bases fit TRBD1. The source was ileum tissue, collected 12 days after intestinal transplant. CDR3 sequence (DNA): TGTGCCAGCAGCAGGACAGGGGTGGCCTACGAGCAGTACTTC. Its translation: CASSRTGVAYEQYF.